A selection of T cell receptor beta chains follows, all from one sample in a study of blood T cell repertoires in COVID-19. Clones were sequenced by immunoSEQ multiplex PCR, and TCRdb holds only the in-frame ones, with some missing. The data show 95,000 to 150,000 clones, with over 80% seen just once and 10% to 15% held by the top ten. Material: peripheral blood. These receptors came from a man aged 55 to 69 with acute or convalescent COVID-19. CDR3s include the opening cysteine and the closing phenylalanine or tryptophan. Each record gives: D gene, J gene, clone size, V gene, CDR3 length, CDR3 DNA, CDR3 protein. D genes are given only for firm matches. Size is stated for part of the rows, as once, few or many counts, or as a class when the clone is expanded.

NA	TRBJ2-1	NA	TRBV2	14	TGTGCCAGCAGCCTAAACCTTAGCCCCGGTGAGCAGTTCTTC	CASSLNLSPGEQFF
TRBD2	TRBJ2-6	NA	TRBV6-1	18	TGTGCCAGCAGTGAAGGGCGCGGGGGGACGGCTGGGGCCAACGTCCTGACTTTC	CASSEGRGGTAGANVLTF
NA	TRBJ2-2	NA	TRBV2	13	TGTGCCAGCAGTCCCACTAGAATCGGGGAGCTGTTTTTT	CASSPTRIGELFF
TRBD1	TRBJ1-1	once	TRBV5-1	15	TGCGCCAGCAGCTTCTCCGGACAGGGGGCCTCAGAAGCTTTCTTT	CASSFSGQGASEAFF
TRBD1	TRBJ1-6	NA	TRBV6-5	15	TGTGCCAGCAGTTACAGGACAGGGATAAATTCACCCCTCCACTTT	CASSYRTGINSPLHF
TRBD1	TRBJ2-2	NA	TRBV18	15	TGTGCCAGCTCACCGGGGACAGCGAACACCGGGGAGCTGTTTTTT	CASSPGTANTGELFF
TRBD1	TRBJ1-2	NA	TRBV27	12	TGTGCCAGCAGGACAGGGGTTGGTGGCTACACCTTC	CASRTGVGGYTF
NA	TRBJ2-1	NA	TRBV9	14	TGTGCCAGCAGCGTAACAGGGAACTACAATGAGCAGTTCTTC	CASSVTGNYNEQFF
NA	TRBJ2-2	NA	TRBV5-1	13	TGCGCCAGCAGCCTTGGAGTAGGCGGGGAGCTGTTTTTT	CASSLGVGGELFF
TRBD1	TRBJ2-3	NA	TRBV5-1	17	TGCGCCAGCAGCGCTGGGGACAGGCTACGGGTCACAGATACGCAGTATTTT	CASSAGDRLRVTDTQYF
TRBD2	TRBJ2-7	NA	TRBV15	16	TGTGCCACCAGCAGAGATCGGGCGGGAGGGCCCCACGAGCAGTACTTC	CATSRDRAGGPHEQYF
NA	TRBJ1-1	NA	TRBV5-6	15	TGTGCCAGCAGCCTTCTCGGGGATTATAACACTGAAGCTTTCTTT	CASSLLGDYNTEAFF
TRBD1	TRBJ2-5	NA	TRBV24-1	15	TGTGCCACCAGTGATGACAGGGTGGACCAAGAGACCCAGTACTTC	CATSDDRVDQETQYF
TRBD2	TRBJ2-3	NA	TRBV7-2	16	TGTGCCAGCAGCTTAGGCGGGAGCTATCCCACAGATACGCAGTATTTT	CASSLGGSYPTDTQYF
TRBD1	TRBJ2-7	NA	TRBV9	14	TGTGCCAGCAGCAAGACAGGGGGATCGCTCGAGCAGTACTTC	CASSKTGGSLEQYF
TRBD2	TRBJ2-1	NA	TRBV5-1	16	TGCGCCAGCAGCCCTCCGGGACTAGCGGGAGGACGTGAGCAGTTCTTC	CASSPPGLAGGREQFF
NA	TRBJ1-2	NA	TRBV5-4	15	TGTGCCAGCAGCCTTTATCCACCTGCGGGCTATGGCTACACCTTC	CASSLYPPAGYGYTF
TRBD1	TRBJ2-5	NA	TRBV7-9	14	TGTGCCAGCAGCCCGGGACAGTACCAAGAGACCCAGTACTTC	CASSPGQYQETQYF
TRBD2	TRBJ2-7	few	TRBV30	15	TGTGCCTGGAGCGGTGAGCGGGAGGGACCCTACGAGCAGTACTTC	CAWSGEREGPYEQYF
NA	TRBJ2-1	once	TRBV10-3	14	TGTGCCACCTCAACAGGGACCACCTACAATGAGCAGTTCTTC	CATSTGTTYNEQFF
NA	TRBJ1-3	NA	TRBV9	13	TGTGCCAGCAGCGTGTTAACTGGAAACACCATATATTTT	CASSVLTGNTIYF
TRBD2	TRBJ2-7	NA	TRBV5-4	17	TGTGCCAGCAGCACCACAGGACTAGCGGGACCATCCTACGAGCAGTACTTC	CASSTTGLAGPSYEQYF
TRBD1	TRBJ2-7	NA	TRBV2	14	TGTGCCAGCCTACCGGACAGGGCCTCCTACGAGCAGTACTTC	CASLPDRASYEQYF
NA	TRBJ1-1	NA	TRBV10-3	13	TGTGCCATCAGCCCCCTATTGAACACTGAAGCTTTCTTT	CAISPLLNTEAFF
TRBD2	TRBJ2-3	NA	TRBV5-4	15	TGTGCCAGCAGGGAGAGCGGGAGGGGCACAGATACGCAGTATTTT	CASRESGRGTDTQYF
TRBD2	TRBJ2-1	NA	TRBV29-1	15	TGCAGCGCCGAAGGACTAGCGGGAGGGCCCTGGGAGCAGTTCTTC	CSAEGLAGGPWEQFF